This is a list of T cell receptor beta chains from one sample in a study of blood T cell repertoires in COVID-19. Sequencing was performed with immunoSEQ multiplex PCR; in TCRdb, only in-frame clones are kept and a portion is missing. The sample records about 140,000 clones, 70% to 90% being singletons. Material for sequencing was peripheral blood. The source is a human donor in a cohort sampled during active COVID-19. Each CDR3 is given without its conserved first and last residue.

v_gene	j_gene	CDR3aa
TRBV9	TRBJ1-6	ASTQGSYNSPLH
TRBV6-6	TRBJ1-1	ASSYPDKNTEAF
TRBV4-1	TRBJ1-6	ASSQASEGYNSPLH
TRBV5-8	TRBJ2-5	ASKTEGLRRETQY
TRBV7-2	TRBJ1-6	ASSPRGTGSPLH
TRBV4-1	TRBJ2-5	ASSQGMAGGPETQY
TRBV7-9	TRBJ2-2	ASSSSGTKNTGELF
TRBV27	TRBJ2-2	ASSEGDRASTGELF
TRBV19	TRBJ1-2	ASSIGGRGGYT
TRBV6-4	TRBJ1-6	ARITSLTGVTNNSPLH
TRBV10-1	TRBJ2-1	ASSESLGTSGKGNEQF
TRBV5-1	TRBJ1-1	ASSLVGAGILRTHMNTEAF
TRBV3-1/TRBV3-2	TRBJ2-7	ASSQEFGNTVFSVYYEQY
TRBV10-3	TRBJ1-1	AISETGGLANTEAF
TRBV10-1	TRBJ1-2	ASSERGRRPNYGYT
TRBV18	TRBJ1-3	ASSPGMTGNTIY
TRBV11-2	TRBJ1-1	ASSSLQGNTEAF
TRBV7-3	TRBJ2-7	ASSLGGAPYEQY
TRBV27	TRBJ2-7	ASSLEGLSSYEQY
TRBV4-1	TRBJ2-1	ASSQGGNEQF
TRBV9	TRBJ2-2	ASSVRLGPGELF
TRBV29-1	TRBJ2-2	SVELWAGATGELF
TRBV6-5	TRBJ2-3	ASSYSGALTDTQY
TRBV18	TRBJ2-7	ASSIPGSIEQY
TRBV18	TRBJ2-4	ASSPDSLGGAY
TRBV6-5	TRBJ2-7	ASRNPGTSGSEQY
TRBV5-8	TRBJ2-7	ASSRTGGGYEQY
TRBV19	TRBJ1-2	ASSMGTVYGYT
TRBV28	TRBJ2-1	ASSPPLAGGGINEQF
TRBV2	TRBJ1-5	ASSLRGAGQPQH
TRBV7-2	TRBJ1-1	ASSLGTQTHTEAF
TRBV29-1	TRBJ1-1	SVETLTAPTEAF
TRBV20-1	TRBJ2-3	SASRRLAVLWADTQY
TRBV28	TRBJ1-2	ASSLMGTGSGYT
TRBV10-3	TRBJ2-7	AIRGTSASKTYEQY
TRBV7-8	TRBJ1-4	ASSLGGGRTTNEKLF
TRBV15	TRBJ2-7	ATSGRPPYEQY
TRBV7-8	TRBJ2-2	ASGYRGTGELF
TRBV5-1	TRBJ2-1	ASSFTSGIYNEQF
TRBV9	TRBJ2-7	ASSGQGAYEQY
TRBV25-1	TRBJ2-2	ASSPLKDRNTGELF
TRBV24-1	TRBJ2-3	ATSDLSGSLTDTQY
TRBV10-2	TRBJ2-7	ASSDPGFTSSYEQY
TRBV21-1	TRBJ2-3	ASSKTLGGEQQRTDTQY
TRBV6-5	TRBJ2-1	ASRTSGSSYNEQF
TRBV27	TRBJ2-7	ASSLQGARYEQY
TRBV10-2	TRBJ2-1	ASSDAGAVGEQF
TRBV30	TRBJ2-7	AWTPTGSYEQY
TRBV28	TRBJ2-3	ASMDYGTGADTQY
TRBV4-1	TRBJ2-7	ASSQDGEAFLEAYEQY